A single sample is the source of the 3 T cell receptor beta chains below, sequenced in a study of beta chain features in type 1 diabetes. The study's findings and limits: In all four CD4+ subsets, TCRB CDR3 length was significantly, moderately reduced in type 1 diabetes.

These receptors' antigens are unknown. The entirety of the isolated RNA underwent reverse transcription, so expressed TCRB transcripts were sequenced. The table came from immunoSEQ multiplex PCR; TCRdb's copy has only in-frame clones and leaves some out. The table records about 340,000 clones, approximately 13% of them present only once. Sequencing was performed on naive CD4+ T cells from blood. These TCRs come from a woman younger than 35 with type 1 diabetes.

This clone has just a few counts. The CDR3 region is CAIGGLAGYNEQFF. The DNA of the CDR3 is TGTGCCATCGGGGGACTAGCGGGTTACAATGAGCAGTTCTTC. V gene TRBV10-3 combines with J gene TRBJ2-1, with TRBD2 identical over 12 bases. J lost 4 bases, V lost 8 bases, and 3 bases had no gene match. Germline CDR1 ENHRY, CDR2 SYGVKD. This CDR3 region has 14 residues.

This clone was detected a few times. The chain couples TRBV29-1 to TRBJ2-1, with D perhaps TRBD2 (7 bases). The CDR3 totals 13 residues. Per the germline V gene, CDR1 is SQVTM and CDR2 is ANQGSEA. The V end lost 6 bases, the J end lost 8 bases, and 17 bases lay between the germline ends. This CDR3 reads CSVGGRDKDEQFF. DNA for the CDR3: TGCAGCGTCGGGGGGCGGGATAAGGATGAGCAGTTCTTC.

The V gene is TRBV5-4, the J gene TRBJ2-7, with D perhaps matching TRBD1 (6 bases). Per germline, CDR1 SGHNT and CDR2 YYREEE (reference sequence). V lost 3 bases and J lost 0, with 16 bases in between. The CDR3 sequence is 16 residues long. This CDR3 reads CASSSRRDTISYEQYF. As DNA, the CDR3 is TGTGCCAGCAGCTCCCGACGGGACACTATCTCCTACGAGCAGTACTTC. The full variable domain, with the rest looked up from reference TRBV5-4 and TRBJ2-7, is ETGVTQSPTHLIKTRGQQVTLRCSSQSGHNTVSWYQQALGQGPQFIFQYYREEENGRGNFPPRFSGLQFPNYSSELNVNALELDDSALYLCASSSRRDTISYEQYFGPGTRLTVT.